Below are 12 T cell receptor beta chains sequenced from a single sample in a study of blood T cell repertoires in COVID-19. Clones were read by immunoSEQ multiplex PCR, and TCRdb kept only the in-frame ones, dropping some. The data show about 410,000 clones, approximately 91% seen once. The material sequenced was peripheral blood. The origin of the receptors is a woman in her thirties or forties with COVID-19, enrolled during active disease.

The V gene is TRBV28, the J gene TRBJ1-1; D gene unclear. The CDR3 loop spans 11 amino acids. Germline CDR1 is MDHEN and CDR2 is SYDVKM. V was trimmed by 2 bases and J by 11 bases, leaving 9 bases between them. The CDR3 sequence is CASSLLAGAFF. The DNA of the CDR3 is TGTGCCAGCAGTTTACTCGCGGGGGCTTTCTTT.

This chain links TRBV6-5 with TRBJ2-1; 9 nucleotides match TRBD1. The J segment lost 1 base and the V segment lost 4 bases, leaving 5 bases of the junction unmatched. Germline V CDR1 and CDR2: MNHEY, SVGAGI. The CDR3 length is 16 residues. The CDR3, as DNA: TGTGCCAGCAGTTTAACCGGGACAGGGTCCTACAATGAGCAGTTCTTC. Protein product: CASSLTGTGSYNEQFF.

The J gene is TRBJ1-4, the V gene TRBV15, with D hard to call. Germline values: CDR1 LNHNV, CDR2 YYDKDF (reference sequence). The CDR3 is 16 amino acids. Trimming removed 0 bases from V and 3 bases from J, with 11 bases in between. As DNA, the CDR3 is TGTGCCACCAGCAGAGACCGACTTAGCTCTAATGAAAAACTGTTTTTT. The encoded protein is CATSRDRLSSNEKLFF. The full variable domain, completed using reference TRBV15 and TRBJ1-4, is DAMVIQNPRYQVTQFGKPVTLSCSQTLNHNVMYWYQQKSSQAPKLLFHYYDKDFNNEADTPDNFQSRRPNTSFCFLDIRSPGLGDTAMYLCATSRDRLSSNEKLFFGSGTQLSVL.

J is TRBJ1-5 and V is TRBV25-1; unclear D gene. Between the trimmed V and J ends, which lost 5 bases and 7 bases, there was a span of 15 bases. CDR1 is MGHDK, CDR2 SYGVNS, per germline. The CDR3 is 14 residues long. CDR3 nucleotides: TGTGCCAGCAGTCCGCTTGGACTGGGGCAGCCCCAGCATTTT. This codes for CASSPLGLGQPQHF.

Here the CDR3 reads CASSAVPQVINSPLHF. DNA of the CDR3: TGTGCCAGCAGCGCCGTCCCACAGGTTATTAATTCACCCCTCCACTTT. V usage is TRBV7-2 and J usage is TRBJ1-6, with a tentative D call TRBD1 (5 bases). Germline V lookup: CDR1 SGHTA, CDR2 FQGNSA. The length of the CDR3 is 16 residues. Trimming removed 5 bases at V and 6 bases at J, with 17 bases between.

The chain links TRBV23-1 to TRBJ2-7; 7 nucleotides match TRBD2. TRBV23-1 is an ORF for which the function is uncertain. The CDR3 is 15 residues long. The trim removed 7 bases at V and 0 bases at J, leaving 9 bases unmatched. The DNA of the CDR3 is TGCGCCAGCAATTCTAGCGGAGGGGACTCCTACGAGCAGTACTTC. Translation: CASNSSGGDSYEQYF.

V is TRBV29-1 and J is TRBJ2-2, with D possibly matching TRBD2 (7 bases). Germline assignment: CDR1 SQVTM and CDR2 ANQGSEA. V was cut by 7 bases and J by 4 bases, with 22 bases left in between. CDR3 length: 16 amino acids. The CDR3 DNA follows: TGCAGCGCCGACCTGGGGGGGGGCATGGGCACCGGGGAGCTGTTTTTT. Translation: CSADLGGGMGTGELFF.

CDR3 loop: CASSLVPGSSGYTF. In nucleotides, the CDR3 is TGTGCCAGCAGCTTAGTCCCAGGGTCAAGTGGCTACACCTTC. The chain carries TRBV7-2 and TRBJ1-2; TRBD1 is a possible D gene (5 bases). CDR3 length equals 14 residues. Trimming removed 1 base at V and 7 bases at J, with 13 bases between. The germline CDR1 and CDR2 sequences are SGHTA and FQGNSA.

The CDR3 nucleotides are TGTGCCAGCAGCCAATCCGTAACAGATACGCAGTATTTT. This gives the protein CASSQSVTDTQYF. V usage is TRBV3-1 (or the pseudogene TRBV3-2) and J usage is TRBJ2-3; D is uncertain. Trimming stripped 2 bases from V and 3 bases from J, with 6 bases between. The CDR3 length is 13 residues. Germline loops: CDR1 LGHDT, CDR2 YNNKEL (reference sequence).

The chain employs TRBV4-3 and TRBJ2-2; 9 bases map to TRBD2. V lost 1 base and J lost 5; bases outside the gene matches: 8. This CDR3 comprises 17 residues. The germline gives CDR1 LGHNA, CDR2 YSLEER. Written as DNA, the CDR3 is TGCGCCAGCAGCCAAGGGCTAGCGGGAACTATTACCGGGGAGCTGTTTTTT. It specifies CASSQGLAGTITGELFF.

This chain connects TRBV18 to TRBJ2-7, with 7 bases identical to TRBD1. CDR3 length: 14 amino acids. Germline lookup yields CDR1 KGHSH and CDR2 LQKENI. With 2 bases clipped from V and 4 bases from J, the junction kept 5 bases outside the gene matches. In nucleotides, the CDR3 is TGTGCCAGCTCACCAAGCAGGGGGTCGTACGAGCAGTACTTC. As protein: CASSPSRGSYEQYF.

The rearrangement uses TRBV6-1 and TRBJ2-7, with TRBD1 matching over 7 bases. The V gene's germline CDR1 is MNHNS and CDR2 SASEGT. The CDR3 is 14 amino acids. V shed 3 bases, J shed 2 bases, and the junction held 4 bases outside the gene matches. Here the CDR3 DNA reads TGTGCCAGCAGTGAGCGGACAGGCCCCTACGAGCAGTACTTC. This sequence encodes CASSERTGPYEQYF.